This section outlines one T cell receptor beta chain sequence together with its context. Its antigen is unknown. The treatment: roughly 18 received Ad26.COV2.S at low or high dose, single or two shots; 5 received placebo; per-sample allocation not given. Specimens were obtained on day 63 following the first vaccine or placebo injection. Vaccine was an Ad26 vector expressing Wuhan-strain SARS-CoV-2 spike. This entry is derived from a study of Ad26.COV2.S vaccination and SARS-CoV-2 variants. Study details: The study gave Ad26.COV2.S intramuscularly, once or twice 56 days apart. General study points: The authors reported substantial breadth in spike-specific CD8+ and CD4+ T cell responses after vaccination.

CDR3 length: 15 amino acids. The V end was cut by 1 base, the J end by 0 bases, with 8 bases between. Germline-derived CDR1 and CDR2 are SGHDT and YYEEEE. Clones were read by immunoSEQ multiplex PCR, and TCRdb kept only the in-frame ones, dropping some. This sample has some 250,000 clones, with 88% found just once. Material: peripheral blood, obtained in a trial of Ad26.COV2.S vaccine versus placebo. V is TRBV5-6 and J is TRBJ1-3, with a weak D call TRBD1 (5 bases). This TCR derives from a person aged 18-60 years who received the Ad26.COV2.S COVID-19 vaccine or a placebo. In DNA, the CDR3 is TGTGCCAGCAGCTTGACAGGAACCTCTGGAAACACCATATATTTT. This codes for CASSLTGTSGNTIYF. Based on the CDR3 plus reference TRBV5-6 and TRBJ1-3, the full variable domain is DAGVTQSPTHLIKTRGQQVTLRCSPKSGHDTVSWYQQALGQGPQFIFQYYEEEERQRGNFPDRFSGHQFPNYSSELNVNALLLGDSALYLCASSLTGTSGNTIYFGEGSWLTVV.